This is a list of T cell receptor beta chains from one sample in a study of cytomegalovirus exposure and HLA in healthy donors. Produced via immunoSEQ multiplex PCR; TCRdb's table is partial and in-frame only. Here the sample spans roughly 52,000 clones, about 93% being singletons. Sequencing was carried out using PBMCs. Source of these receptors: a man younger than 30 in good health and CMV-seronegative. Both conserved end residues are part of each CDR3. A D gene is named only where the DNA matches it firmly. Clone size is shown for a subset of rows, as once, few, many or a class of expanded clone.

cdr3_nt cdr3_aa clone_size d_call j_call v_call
TGTGCCAGCAGCGTAGCCGGGACACCCCAAGAGACCCAGTACTTC CASSVAGTPQETQYF . . TRBJ2-5 TRBV9
TGTGCCAGTAGTACGTGGCAGGGGGGCGCGCCACGCTATGGCTACACCTTC CASSTWQGGAPRYGYTF . TRBD1 TRBJ1-2 TRBV19
TGTGCCAGTAGTATTGGGGGACAGGGGGCAGATACGCAGTATTTT CASSIGGQGADTQYF . TRBD1 TRBJ2-3 TRBV19
TGTGCCAGCGGATTAGCGGGAGACGCCGGGGAGCTGTTTTTT CASGLAGDAGELFF . TRBD2 TRBJ2-2 TRBV6-6
TGTGCCAGCAGTCGTAGGGGTTCTAGGAACACTGAAGCTTTCTTT CASSRRGSRNTEAFF . . TRBJ1-1 TRBV28
TGTGCCAGCAGTGACTCCGACAGGGGAAATGGCTACACCTTC CASSDSDRGNGYTF . TRBD1 TRBJ1-2 TRBV25-1
TGCGCCAGCGGAACCGGGACAGTGTTGAACACTGAAGCTTTCTTT CASGTGTVLNTEAFF . TRBD1 TRBJ1-1 TRBV5-1
TGTGCCAGCAGCTTAACAGGGAGGGGTGACACCATATATTTT CASSLTGRGDTIYF . . TRBJ1-3 TRBV7-9
TGCGCCAGCAGCTTTGGTGGCACCAAACAAGAGACCCAGTACTTC CASSFGGTKQETQYF . . TRBJ2-5 TRBV5-1
TGCGCCAGCAGCCAAGGAGCCAGGGAAGGGGAAAAACTGTTTTTT CASSQGAREGEKLFF once . TRBJ1-4 TRBV4-1
TGTGCCAGCAGTGAAGTACTAGCGGGAGGGGATGAGCAGTTCTTC CASSEVLAGGDEQFF . TRBD2 TRBJ2-1 TRBV6-1
TGCGCCAGCAGCCAAGATCTAGCGGGAGTTGCCTACAATGAGCAGTTCTTC CASSQDLAGVAYNEQFF . TRBD2 TRBJ2-1 TRBV4-1
TGCGCCAGCAGCCAAGGACATGAGAACACTGAAGCTTTCTTT CASSQGHENTEAFF few . TRBJ1-1 TRBV4-1
TGTGCCAGCAGCTTTACTGGAGGAAACACTGAAGCTTTCTTT CASSFTGGNTEAFF . . TRBJ1-1 TRBV6-5
TGCAGTGCTAGTCGGTCCTACGAGCAGTACTTC CSASRSYEQYF . . TRBJ2-7 TRBV20-1
TGTGCCAGCAGTGAAGGATACAGGATCACTAATGAAAAACTGTTTTTT CASSEGYRITNEKLFF . . TRBJ1-4 TRBV6-1
TGTGCCAGCAGCGTCAGGGTAAGCGGGGCCAACGTCCTGACTTTC CASSVRVSGANVLTF . . TRBJ2-6 TRBV9
TGTGCCAGCCGTAGCGGTGACTACGAGCAGTACTTC CASRSGDYEQYF . . TRBJ2-7 TRBV28
TGTGCCACCAGCAGAGATCGTCTAGCGGGTGCGCGGCATACGCAGTATTTT CATSRDRLAGARHTQYF . TRBD2 TRBJ2-3 TRBV15
TGTGCCAGCAGCGTAAATGTACAGAACACCGGGGAGCTGTTTTTT CASSVNVQNTGELFF . . TRBJ2-2 TRBV9
TGTGCCAGCAGCTCGTTTCGGGGGGAAACTGAAGCTTTCTTT CASSSFRGETEAFF . . TRBJ1-1 TRBV11-2
TGCGCCAGCAGTGAGTCAGCGGTCTCCTACAATGAGCAGTTCTTC CASSESAVSYNEQFF . . TRBJ2-1 TRBV10-2
TGCGCCAGCAGCCAAGATACAAACAAGGTATGGCAGGGGGCTGAAGCTTTCTTT CASSQDTNKVWQGAEAFF . TRBD1 TRBJ1-1 TRBV4-1
TGTGCCAGCAGACTCCCCCTTGAGCAGTTCTTC CASRLPLEQFF few . TRBJ2-1 TRBV2
TGTGCCAGCAGCTTATTACCGGGACAGCCTAACTATGGCTACACCTTC CASSLLPGQPNYGYTF . TRBD1 TRBJ1-2 TRBV7-2
TGTGCCAGCAGCCAAAGGGACAGCTACGAGCAGTACTTC CASSQRDSYEQYF . TRBD1 TRBJ2-7 TRBV7-8
TGTGCCAGCAGCTCAATAGAACAGGGGGTGTATGGCTACACCTTC CASSSIEQGVYGYTF . TRBD1 TRBJ1-2 TRBV11-2
TGTGCCAGTACCTCCACAGGGAGCACAGATACGCAGTATTTT CASTSTGSTDTQYF once . TRBJ2-3 TRBV19
TGCGCCAGCAGCTTGGCTAGCGGATACAATGAGCAGTTCTTC CASSLASGYNEQFF . TRBD2 TRBJ2-1 TRBV5-1